These T cell receptor beta chains were read from a single sample in a study of control samples from healthy donors and cancer patients. The data were produced by immunoSEQ multiplex PCR, yet TCRdb's version contains in-frame clones alone and is incomplete. The sample comprises around 150,000 clones, 95% to 96% of which are singletons, and about 0.94% rests with the top ten. The sequenced sample was blood. The receptors were sampled from a woman aged 25-40 years in good health. CDR3s include the opening cysteine and the closing phenylalanine or tryptophan. D genes are given only for firm matches. The size field is filled for only some rows; it gives once, few, many or a size class.

TRBJ2-7	TRBV28	-	-	CASSPPLRGSSYEQYF	TGTGCCAGCAGTCCCCCCCTGCGGGGTAGCTCCTACGAGCAGTACTTC
TRBJ1-1	TRBV7-8	-	-	CASSLNRGRSEAFF	TGTGCCAGCAGCTTAAATAGGGGCCGGTCCGAAGCTTTCTTT
TRBJ1-1	TRBV11-2	-	-	CASSLLGAPGALGTEAFF	TGTGCCAGCAGCTTACTGGGGGCTCCAGGTGCCTTGGGCACTGAAGCTTTCTTT
TRBJ1-5	TRBV6-7	-	-	CASSHEAGNQPQHF	TGTGCCAGCAGCCACGAGGCAGGCAATCAGCCCCAGCATTTT
TRBJ2-1	TRBV11-2	-	TRBD2	CASSPTSGMDEQFF	TGTGCCAGCAGCCCGACTAGCGGGATGGATGAGCAGTTCTTC
TRBJ2-5	TRBV28	-	TRBD2	CASTPPHGGETQYF	TGTGCCAGCACCCCCCCCCACGGGGGGGAGACCCAGTACTTC
TRBJ1-1	TRBV4-1	-	-	CASSQDRWGAENTEAFF	TGCGCCAGCAGCCAAGATAGGTGGGGGGCCGAGAACACTGAAGCTTTCTTT
TRBJ2-1	TRBV27	-	-	CASSFSSYNEQFF	TGTGCCAGCAGTTTCAGCTCCTACAATGAGCAGTTCTTC
TRBJ2-6	TRBV30	-	-	CAWSIAGHGANVPTF	TGTGCCTGGAGTATCGCGGGACATGGGGCCAACGTCCCGACTTTC
TRBJ2-7	TRBV24-1	-	TRBD1	CATSDPRTGVHEQYF	TGTGCCACCAGTGATCCTAGGACAGGGGTCCACGAGCAGTACTTC
TRBJ1-2	TRBV14	-	TRBD1	CASSLGTVNYGYTF	TGTGCCAGCAGCCTAGGGACAGTTAACTATGGCTACACCTTC
TRBJ2-3	TRBV6-4	-	-	CASSVDFTDTQYF	TGTGCCAGCAGTGTAGACTTCACAGATACGCAGTATTTT
TRBJ2-2	TRBV10-3	-	TRBD1	CAISGQGARDTGKLFF	TGTGCCATCAGTGGACAGGGGGCGCGGGACACCGGGAAGCTGTTTTTT
TRBJ2-7	TRBV28	-	-	CASRFNRNEQYF	TGTGCCAGCAGATTCAACAGGAACGAGCAGTACTTC
TRBJ1-2	TRBV6-5	-	TRBD1	CASSYTQGAGYTF	TGTGCCAGCAGTTACACTCAGGGGGCTGGCTACACCTTC
TRBJ2-3	TRBV28	few	TRBD2	CASSFPLGGGTDTQYF	TGTGCCAGCAGTTTCCCCCTCGGCGGGGGGACAGATACGCAGTATTTT
TRBJ1-1	TRBV27	-	-	CASSLWGSDEAFF	TGTGCCAGCAGTTTATGGGGGTCGGATGAAGCTTTCTTT
TRBJ1-1	TRBV4-1	-	-	CASSHIDRDSEAFF	TGCGCCAGCAGCCACATAGACCGGGATTCCGAAGCTTTCTTT
TRBJ2-7	TRBV4-2	-	TRBD2	CASSPDPGRENYEQYF	TGTGCCAGCAGCCCAGACCCAGGGCGGGAGAACTACGAGCAGTACTTC
TRBJ2-2	TRBV3-1/TRBV3-2	-	-	CASTGLTGELFF	TGTGCCAGCACAGGGCTCACCGGGGAGCTGTTTTTT
TRBJ1-3	TRBV2	-	TRBD1	CASRVQGSRGNTIYF	TGTGCCAGCAGGGTACAGGGGTCTCGGGGAAACACCATATATTTT
TRBJ2-7	TRBV19	-	-	CASSIQIGGYEQYF	TGTGCCAGTAGTATTCAAATCGGGGGCTACGAGCAGTACTTC
TRBJ2-7	TRBV10-3	-	-	CAIGEGAYEQYF	TGTGCCATCGGGGAGGGGGCTTACGAGCAGTACTTC
TRBJ2-3	TRBV28	-	TRBD1	CASSWDRGRTDTQYF	TGTGCCAGCAGCTGGGACAGGGGGCGCACAGATACGCAGTATTTT
TRBJ1-3	TRBV3-1/TRBV3-2	-	-	CASSTGLRGNTIYF	TGTGCCAGCAGCACAGGCTTGCGTGGAAACACCATATATTTT
TRBJ2-1	TRBV5-6	-	TRBD2	CASSPWTSGSSSYNEQFF	TGTGCCAGCAGCCCGTGGACTAGCGGGAGTTCCTCCTACAATGAGCAGTTCTTC
TRBJ1-2	TRBV30	-	-	CAWSVAGIGGYTF	TGTGCCTGGAGTGTGGCAGGGATTGGTGGCTACACCTTC
TRBJ1-6	TRBV28	-	-	CASSWSLAGNPNSPLHF	TGTGCCAGCAGTTGGTCCCTGGCAGGGAATCCCAATTCACCCCTCCACTTT
TRBJ1-2	TRBV18	-	TRBD1	CASSPDRETYGYTF	TGTGCCAGCTCACCGGACAGGGAAACCTATGGCTACACCTTC
TRBJ2-3	TRBV29-1	-	-	CSVWTGLGTDTQYF	TGCAGCGTTTGGACGGGACTGGGTACGGATACGCAGTATTTT
TRBJ1-4	TRBV18	-	-	CASPNRFGRGEKLFF	TGTGCCAGCCCCAACCGATTCGGGAGGGGGGAAAAACTGTTTTTT
TRBJ2-1	TRBV5-1	-	-	CASSLLIFQNNEQFF	TGCGCCAGCAGCTTACTTATATTCCAAAACAATGAGCAGTTCTTC
TRBJ2-7	TRBV6-5	once	-	CASSYSGLQYF	TGTGCCAGCAGTTACTCCGGACTGCAGTACTTC
TRBJ1-3	TRBV25-1	-	-	CASSVSGTVEGNTIYF	TGTGCCAGCAGTGTTTCCGGGACGGTGGAGGGAAACACCATATATTTT
TRBJ2-3	TRBV19	-	TRBD2	CASGLAGLPDTQYF	TGTGCCAGTGGACTAGCGGGTCTTCCAGATACGCAGTATTTT
TRBJ2-1	TRBV7-2	-	-	CASSLVAYNEQFF	TGTGCCAGCAGCTTAGTCGCGTACAATGAGCAGTTCTTC
TRBJ1-4	TRBV10-3	-	-	CAISSGALNEKLFF	TGTGCCATCTCCTCGGGGGCCCTTAATGAAAAACTGTTTTTT
TRBJ2-7	TRBV27	-	TRBD2	CASSLAGVGEQYF	TGTGCCAGCAGCCTAGCGGGAGTTGGCGAGCAGTACTTC
TRBJ2-7	TRBV3-1/TRBV3-2	-	TRBD1	CASSRGQGDEQYF	TGTGCCAGCAGCCGCGGACAGGGGGACGAGCAGTACTTC
TRBJ2-1	TRBV6-5	-	-	CASSLAVSSYNEQFF	TGTGCCAGCAGTCTTGCTGTGAGCTCCTACAATGAGCAGTTCTTC